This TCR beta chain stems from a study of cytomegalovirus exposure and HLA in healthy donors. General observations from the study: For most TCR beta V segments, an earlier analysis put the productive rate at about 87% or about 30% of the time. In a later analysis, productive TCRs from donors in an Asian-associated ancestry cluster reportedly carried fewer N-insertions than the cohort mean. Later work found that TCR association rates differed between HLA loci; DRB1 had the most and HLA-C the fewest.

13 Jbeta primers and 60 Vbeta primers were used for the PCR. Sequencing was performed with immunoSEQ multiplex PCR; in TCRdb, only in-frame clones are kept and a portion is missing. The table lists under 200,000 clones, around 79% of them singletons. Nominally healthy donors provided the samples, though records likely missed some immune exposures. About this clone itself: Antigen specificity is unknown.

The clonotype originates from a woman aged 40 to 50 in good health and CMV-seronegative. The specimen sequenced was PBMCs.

CDR3: CASSETLLSEQYF. The CDR3 DNA reads as TGTGCCAGCAGTGAGACACTGCTGAGCGAGCAGTACTTC. The chain employs TRBV2 and TRBJ2-7; no clear D gene. In germline, CDR1 is SNHLY, CDR2 FYNNEI. The V and J ends lost 3 bases and 6 bases respectively, with 12 bases between them. This CDR3 is built from 13 residues.